This T cell receptor beta chain was recovered during a study of response to subunit inactivated influenza vaccine. TCRdb re-called the RT-PCR reads through MiXCR, storing one row per CDR3 protein. The sample contains about 700,000 distinct CDR3 sequences, approximately 14% of which appear only once. This clonotype was seen many times. This clonotype originated in a man in his fifties or sixties who received an inactivated influenza vaccine. Sequenced here: PBMCs from blood, sampled around two weeks before vaccination.

The CDR3 loop reads CSVALNSYEQYF. CDR3 DNA sequence: TGCAGCGTTGCTCTAAACTCCTACGAGCAGTACTTC. The V call is TRBV29-1, the J call TRBJ2-7; D uncertain. Germline loops: CDR1 SQVTM, CDR2 ANQGSEA. The CDR3 extends over 12 amino acids. The germline V and J ends were trimmed by 4 bases and 0 bases, with 7 bases remaining between them.